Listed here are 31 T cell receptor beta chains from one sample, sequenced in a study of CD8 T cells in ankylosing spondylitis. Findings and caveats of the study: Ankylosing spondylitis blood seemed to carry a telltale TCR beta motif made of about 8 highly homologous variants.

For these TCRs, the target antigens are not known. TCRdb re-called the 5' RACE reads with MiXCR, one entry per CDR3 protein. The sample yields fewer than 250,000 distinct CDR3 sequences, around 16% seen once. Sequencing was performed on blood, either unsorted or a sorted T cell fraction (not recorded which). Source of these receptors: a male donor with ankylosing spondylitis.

In DNA form, the CDR3 reads TGTGCCAGCAGCTTGGCCCCTGGAGGGGATCAGCCCCAGCATTTT. Protein sequence: CASSLAPGGDQPQHF. This chain uses TRBV5-5 with TRBJ1-5; possibly TRBD1 for D (5 bases). From germline, CDR1 is SGHKS and CDR2 YYEKEE (reference sequence). This CDR3 contains 15 residues. The ends were cut back, 0 bases at V and 5 bases at J, with 12 bases in the middle. The entire variable domain, with the rest obtained from reference TRBV5-5 and TRBJ1-5, is as follows: DAGVTQSPTHLIKTRGQQVTLRCSPISGHKSVSWYQQVLGQGPQFIFQYYEKEERGRGNFPDRFSARQFPNYSSELNVNALLLGDSALYLCASSLAPGGDQPQHFGDGTRLSIL.

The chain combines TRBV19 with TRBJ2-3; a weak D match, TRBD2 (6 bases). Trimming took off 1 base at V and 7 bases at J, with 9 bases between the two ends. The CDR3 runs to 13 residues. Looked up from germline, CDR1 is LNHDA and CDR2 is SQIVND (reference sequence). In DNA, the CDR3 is TGTGCCAGTAGTATAGTCGGGACTTATACGCAGTATTTT. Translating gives CASSIVGTYTQYF.

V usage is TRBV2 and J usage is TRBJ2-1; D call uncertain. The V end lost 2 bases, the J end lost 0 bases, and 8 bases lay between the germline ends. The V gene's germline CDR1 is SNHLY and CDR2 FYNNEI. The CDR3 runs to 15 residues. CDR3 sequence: CASSESRSSYNEQFF. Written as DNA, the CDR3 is TGTGCCAGCAGTGAAAGCAGGAGCTCCTACAATGAGCAGTTCTTC.

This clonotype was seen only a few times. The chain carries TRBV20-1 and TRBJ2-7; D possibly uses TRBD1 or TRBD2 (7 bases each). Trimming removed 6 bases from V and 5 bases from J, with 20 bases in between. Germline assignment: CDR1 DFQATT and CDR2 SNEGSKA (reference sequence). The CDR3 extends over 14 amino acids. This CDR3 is CSAVRQGGPHEQYF. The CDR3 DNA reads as TGCAGTGCGGTGAGGCAGGGGGGGCCCCACGAGCAGTACTTC.

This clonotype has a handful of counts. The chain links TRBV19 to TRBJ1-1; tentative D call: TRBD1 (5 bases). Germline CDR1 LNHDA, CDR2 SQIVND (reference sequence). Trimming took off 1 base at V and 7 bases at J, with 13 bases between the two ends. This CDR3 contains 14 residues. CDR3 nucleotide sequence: TGTGCCAGTAGTATAGGAGACAGAGCCAGTGAAGCTTTCTTT. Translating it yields CASSIGDRASEAFF.

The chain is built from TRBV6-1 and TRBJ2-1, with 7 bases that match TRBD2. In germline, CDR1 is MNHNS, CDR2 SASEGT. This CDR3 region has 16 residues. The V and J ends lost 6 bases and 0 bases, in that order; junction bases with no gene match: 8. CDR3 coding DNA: TGTGCCAGCAGCGGACTAGGCACGATCTCCTACAATGAGCAGTTCTTC. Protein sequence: CASSGLGTISYNEQFF.

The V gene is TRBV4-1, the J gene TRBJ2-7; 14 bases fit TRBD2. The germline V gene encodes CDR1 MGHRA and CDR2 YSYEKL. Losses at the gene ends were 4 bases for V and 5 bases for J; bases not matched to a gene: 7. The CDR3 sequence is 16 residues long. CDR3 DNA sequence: TGCGCCAGCAGCCCACGACTAGCGGGGGGGCCCGACGAGCAGTACTTC. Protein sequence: CASSPRLAGGPDEQYF.

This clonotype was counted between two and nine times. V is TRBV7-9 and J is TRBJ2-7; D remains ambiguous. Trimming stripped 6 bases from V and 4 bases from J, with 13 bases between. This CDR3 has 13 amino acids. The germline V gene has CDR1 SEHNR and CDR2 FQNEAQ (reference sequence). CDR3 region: CASRPPAGYEQYF. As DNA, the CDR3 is TGTGCCAGCAGGCCCCCGGCTGGGTACGAGCAGTACTTC.

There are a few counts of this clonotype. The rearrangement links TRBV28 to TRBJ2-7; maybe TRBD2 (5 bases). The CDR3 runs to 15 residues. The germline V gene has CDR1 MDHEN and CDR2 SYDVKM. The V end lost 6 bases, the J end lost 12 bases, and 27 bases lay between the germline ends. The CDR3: CASSEVPSHLYEVYF. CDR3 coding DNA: TGTGCCAGCAGCGAGGTCCCTAGCCACCTCTACGAGGTGTACTTC.

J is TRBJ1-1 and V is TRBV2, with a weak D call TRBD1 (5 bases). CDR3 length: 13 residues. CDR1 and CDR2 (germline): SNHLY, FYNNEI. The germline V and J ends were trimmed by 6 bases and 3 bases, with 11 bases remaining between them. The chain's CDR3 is CASRRGSDTEAFF. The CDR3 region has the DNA TGTGCCAGCAGGCGGGGGTCGGACACTGAAGCTTTCTTT.

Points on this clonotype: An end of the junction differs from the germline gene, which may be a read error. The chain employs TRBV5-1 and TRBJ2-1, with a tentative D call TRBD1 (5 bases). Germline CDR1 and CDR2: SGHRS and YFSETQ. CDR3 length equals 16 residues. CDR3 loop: CASNLWTPVNPNEQFF. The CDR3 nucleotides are TGCGCCAGCAACTTGTGGACACCTGTAAACCCCAATGAGCAGTTCTTC.

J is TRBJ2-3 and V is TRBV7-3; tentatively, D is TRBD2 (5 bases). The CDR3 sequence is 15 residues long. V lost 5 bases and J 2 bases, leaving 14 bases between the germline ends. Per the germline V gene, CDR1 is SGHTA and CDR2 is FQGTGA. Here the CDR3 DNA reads TGTGCCAGCAGCCCGCTGGAGCGGACCACAGATACGCAGTATTTT. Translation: CASSPLERTTDTQYF.

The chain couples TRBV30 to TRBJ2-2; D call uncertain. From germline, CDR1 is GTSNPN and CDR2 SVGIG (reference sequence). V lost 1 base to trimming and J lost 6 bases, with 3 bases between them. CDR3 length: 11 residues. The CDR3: CAWSGAGELFF. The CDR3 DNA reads TGTGCCTGGAGTGGAGCCGGGGAGCTGTTTTTT.

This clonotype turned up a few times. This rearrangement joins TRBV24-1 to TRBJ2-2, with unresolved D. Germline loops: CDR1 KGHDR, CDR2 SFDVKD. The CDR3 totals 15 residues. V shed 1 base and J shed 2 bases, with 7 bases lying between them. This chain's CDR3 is CATSDLLPNTGELFF. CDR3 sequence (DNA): TGTGCCACCAGTGATTTATTGCCCAACACCGGGGAGCTGTTTTTT.

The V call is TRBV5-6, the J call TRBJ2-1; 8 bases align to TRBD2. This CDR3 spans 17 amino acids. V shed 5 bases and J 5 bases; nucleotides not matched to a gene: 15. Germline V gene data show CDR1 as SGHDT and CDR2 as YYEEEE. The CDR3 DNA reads TGTGCCAGCAGTATGGGCGTCACTAGCGGAGAAGACAATGAGCAGTTCTTC. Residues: CASSMGVTSGEDNEQFF.

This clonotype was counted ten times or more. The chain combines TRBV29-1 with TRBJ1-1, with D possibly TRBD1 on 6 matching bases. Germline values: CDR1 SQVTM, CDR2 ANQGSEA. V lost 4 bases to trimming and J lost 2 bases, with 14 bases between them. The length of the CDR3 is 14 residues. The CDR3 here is CSVVPRTDNTEAFF. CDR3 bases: TGCAGCGTTGTACCGCGGACAGACAACACTGAAGCTTTCTTT.

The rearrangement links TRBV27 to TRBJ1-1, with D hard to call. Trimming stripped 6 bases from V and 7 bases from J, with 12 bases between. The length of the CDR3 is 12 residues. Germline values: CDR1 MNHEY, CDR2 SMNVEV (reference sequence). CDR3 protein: CASSRLHGEAFF. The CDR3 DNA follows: TGTGCCAGCAGCCGGTTACATGGTGAAGCTTTCTTT.

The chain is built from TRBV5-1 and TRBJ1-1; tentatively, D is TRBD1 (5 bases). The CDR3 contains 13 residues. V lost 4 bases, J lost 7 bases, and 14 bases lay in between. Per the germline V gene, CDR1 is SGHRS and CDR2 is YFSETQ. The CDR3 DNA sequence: TGCGCCAGCAGCCTATTGGGGGAGGGTGAAGCTTTCTTT. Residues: CASSLLGEGEAFF.

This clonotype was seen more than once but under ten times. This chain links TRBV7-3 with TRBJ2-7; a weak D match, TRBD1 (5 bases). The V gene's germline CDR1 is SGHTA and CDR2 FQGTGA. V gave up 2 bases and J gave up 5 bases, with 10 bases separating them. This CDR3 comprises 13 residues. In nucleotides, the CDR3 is TGTGCCAGCAGCTTAGGGGCTGGAGACGAGCAGTACTTC. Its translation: CASSLGAGDEQYF.

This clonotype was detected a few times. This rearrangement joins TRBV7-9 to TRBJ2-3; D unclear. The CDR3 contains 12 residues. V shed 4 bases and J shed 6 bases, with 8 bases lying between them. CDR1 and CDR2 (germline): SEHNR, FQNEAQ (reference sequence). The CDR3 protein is CASSYLGDTQYF. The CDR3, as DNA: TGTGCCAGCAGCTACTTAGGGGATACGCAGTATTTT.

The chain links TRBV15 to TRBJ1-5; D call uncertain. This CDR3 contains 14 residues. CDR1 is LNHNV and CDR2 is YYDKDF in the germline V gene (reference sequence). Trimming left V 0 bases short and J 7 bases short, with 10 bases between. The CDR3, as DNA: TGTGCCACCAGCAGAGATCTCGGGGAACAGCCCCAGCATTTT. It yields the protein CATSRDLGEQPQHF.

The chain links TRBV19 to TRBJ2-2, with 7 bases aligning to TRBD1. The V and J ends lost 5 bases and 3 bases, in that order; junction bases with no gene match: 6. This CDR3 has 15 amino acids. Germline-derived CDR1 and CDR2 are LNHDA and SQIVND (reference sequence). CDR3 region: CASSVQTGYTGELFF. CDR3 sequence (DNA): TGTGCCAGTAGTGTTCAGACAGGGTACACCGGGGAGCTGTTTTTT. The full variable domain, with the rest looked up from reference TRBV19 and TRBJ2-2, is DGGITQSPKYLFRKEGQNVTLSCEQNLNHDAMYWYRQDPGQGLRLIYYSQIVNDFQKGDIAEGYSVSREKKESFPLTVTSAQKNPTAFYLCASSVQTGYTGELFFGEGSRLTVL.

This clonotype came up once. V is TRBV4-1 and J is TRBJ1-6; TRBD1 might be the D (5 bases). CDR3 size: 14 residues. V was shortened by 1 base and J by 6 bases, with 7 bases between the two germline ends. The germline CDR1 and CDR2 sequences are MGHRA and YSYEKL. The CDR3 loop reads CASSQAQGNSPLHF. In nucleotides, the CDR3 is TGCGCCAGCAGCCAAGCGCAGGGTAATTCACCCCTCCACTTT.

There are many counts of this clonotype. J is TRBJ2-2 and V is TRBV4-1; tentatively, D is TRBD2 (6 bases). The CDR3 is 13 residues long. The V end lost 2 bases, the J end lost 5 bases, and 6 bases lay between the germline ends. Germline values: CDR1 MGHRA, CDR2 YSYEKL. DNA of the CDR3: TGCGCCAGCAGCCAACTAGCGACCGGGGAGCTGTTTTTT. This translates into CASSQLATGELFF.

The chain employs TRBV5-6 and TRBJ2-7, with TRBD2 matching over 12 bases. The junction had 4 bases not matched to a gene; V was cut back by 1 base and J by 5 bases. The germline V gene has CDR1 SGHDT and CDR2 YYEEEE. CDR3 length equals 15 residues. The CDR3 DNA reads TGTGCCAGCAGCTTGATGACTAGCGGGGGCCACGAGCAGTACTTC. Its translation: CASSLMTSGGHEQYF.

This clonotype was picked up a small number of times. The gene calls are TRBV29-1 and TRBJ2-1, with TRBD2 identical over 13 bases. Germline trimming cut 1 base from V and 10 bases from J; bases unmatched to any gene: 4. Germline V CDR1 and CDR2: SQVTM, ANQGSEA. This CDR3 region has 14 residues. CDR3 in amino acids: CSVEVGTSGMEQFF. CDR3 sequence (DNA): TGCAGCGTTGAAGTCGGGACTAGCGGGATGGAGCAGTTCTTC.

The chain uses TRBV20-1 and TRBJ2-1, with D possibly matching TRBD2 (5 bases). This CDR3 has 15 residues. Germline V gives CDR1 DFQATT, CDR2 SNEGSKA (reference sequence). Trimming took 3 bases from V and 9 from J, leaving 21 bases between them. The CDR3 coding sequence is TGCAGTGCTAGCCCCGCTCCAGGAGGTAGCACTGAGCAGTTCTTC. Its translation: CSASPAPGGSTEQFF.

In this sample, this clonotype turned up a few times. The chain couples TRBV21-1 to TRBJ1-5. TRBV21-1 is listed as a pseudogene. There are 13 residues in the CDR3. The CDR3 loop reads CASSKEGNQPQHF. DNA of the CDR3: TGTGCCAGCAGCAAAGAAGGGAATCAGCCCCAGCATTTT.

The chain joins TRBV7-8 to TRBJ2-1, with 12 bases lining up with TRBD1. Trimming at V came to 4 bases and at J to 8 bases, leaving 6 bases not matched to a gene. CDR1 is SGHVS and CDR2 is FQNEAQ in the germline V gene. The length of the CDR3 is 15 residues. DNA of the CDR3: TGTGCCAGCAGCTCACCGGGACAGGGGGCCTATGAGCAGTTCTTC. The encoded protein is CASSSPGQGAYEQFF.

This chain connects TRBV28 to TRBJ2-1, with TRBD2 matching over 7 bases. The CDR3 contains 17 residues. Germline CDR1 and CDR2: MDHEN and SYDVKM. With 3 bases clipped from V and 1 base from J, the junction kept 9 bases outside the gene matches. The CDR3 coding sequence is TGTGCCAGCAGTTTTATGACTAGCCCCCTATCCTACAATGAGCAGTTCTTC. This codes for CASSFMTSPLSYNEQFF.

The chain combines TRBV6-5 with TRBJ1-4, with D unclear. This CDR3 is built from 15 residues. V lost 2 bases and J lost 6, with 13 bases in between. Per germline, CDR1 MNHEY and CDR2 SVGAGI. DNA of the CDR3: TGTGCCAGCAGTTACAGTTGGGGTGAGGATGAAAAACTGTTTTTT. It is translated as CASSYSWGEDEKLFF.